Below, 32 T cell receptor beta chains from the same sample are listed, as sequenced in a study of regulatory T cells in long-lasting Graves disease. iRepertoire HTBI primers and Arm-PCR of CDR3 regions built TCR beta libraries. One entry per CDR3 protein results from TCRdb running MiXCR on the multiplex PCR reads. The sample includes fewer than 550,000 distinct CDR3 sequences, about 16% of them seen just once. Time point indicated: newly diagnosed GD, antithyroid drugs for less than 3 months. Construction of the TCR library relied on RNA isolated from PBMCs. These data were also filed under a second study, of T cells in Graves' hyperthyroidism and ophthalmopathy.

The sequencing used peripheral blood mononuclear cells (PBMCs), collected at new diagnosis, from a patient treated with antithyroid drugs. These receptors were collected from a woman between 40 and 65 years old with Graves disease.

Note on this clonotype: A junction end diverges from the germline sequence, so it may reflect a read error. This chain links TRBV7-7 with TRBJ1-5; 7 nucleotides line up with TRBD1. The germline V gene encodes CDR1 SSHAT and CDR2 FNYEAQ (reference sequence). This CDR3 comprises 17 residues. CDR3 residues: CASSGLDRIYSNQPQHF. The CDR3 DNA follows: TGTGCTAGCAGCGGACTGGACAGGATATATAGCAATCAGCCCCAGCATTTT. Full variable domain (outside the CDR3, taken from reference TRBV7-7 and TRBJ1-5): GAGVSQSPRYKVTKRGQDVTLRCDPISSHATLYWYQQALGQGPEFLTYFNYEAQPDKSGLPSDRFSAERPEGSISTLTIQRTEQRDSAMYRCASSGLDRIYSNQPQHFGDGTRLSIL.

This chain joins TRBV7-2 and TRBJ1-3; no reliable D call. The CDR3 sequence is 14 residues long. Trimming cost V 4 bases and J 4 bases, with 11 bases left between them. The germline V gene has CDR1 SGHTA and CDR2 FQGNSA. The CDR3 nucleotides read TGTGCCAGCAGCTCCGCCCAGCCGGGAAACACCATATATTTT. This translates into CASSSAQPGNTIYF. Complete variable domain (other parts from reference TRBV7-2 and TRBJ1-3): GAGVSQSPSNKVTEKGKDVELRCDPISGHTALYWYRQSLGQGLEFLIYFQGNSAPDKSGLPSDRFSAERTGGSVSTLTIQRTQQEDSAVYLCASSSAQPGNTIYFGEGSWLTVV.

Ten or more counts support this clonotype. The gene calls are TRBV2 and TRBJ2-2; D not resolved. The germline CDR1 and CDR2 sequences are SNHLY and FYNNEI. The CDR3 covers 14 residues. Trimming shortened V by 6 bases and J by 6 bases, and 14 bases separated the two germline ends. CDR3 sequence (DNA): TGTGCCAGCAGGTCAACTTACGTGGCCGGGGAGCTGTTTTTT. Translating gives CASRSTYVAGELFF. Combining the CDR3 with reference TRBV2 and TRBJ2-2 gives the whole variable domain EPEVTQTPSHQVTQMGQEVILRCVPISNHLYFYWYRQILGQKVEFLVSFYNNEISEKSEIFDDQFSVERPDGSNFTLKIRSTKLEDSAMYFCASRSTYVAGELFFGEGSRLTVL.

The table lists this clonotype with a few counts. The rearrangement links TRBV5-1 to TRBJ2-4, with 9 nucleotides matching TRBD1. Looked up from germline, CDR1 is SGHRS and CDR2 is YFSETQ. CDR3 length equals 14 residues. Trimming took 4 bases from V and 6 from J; bases not matched to a gene: 5. In DNA form, the CDR3 reads TGCGCCAGCAGCCCCTTGACAGGGGGAAACATTCAGTACTTC. Protein: CASSPLTGGNIQYF.

This clonotype has just a few counts. The chain carries TRBV12-3 or TRBV12-4 and TRBJ1-6, with D unresolved. Trimming removed 5 bases at V and 13 bases at J, with 12 bases between. The CDR3 length is 12 residues. The CDR3 region is CASSLREGPLHF. CDR3 nucleotide sequence: TGTGCCAGCAGTCTCCGGGAGGGTCCCCTCCACTTT.

Ten or more counts support this clonotype. The V and J genes are TRBV5-1 and TRBJ2-7; D is ambiguous. CDR3 length: 16 amino acids. Germline assignment: CDR1 SGHRS and CDR2 YFSETQ. Trimming stripped 0 bases from V and 2 bases from J, with 15 bases between. The CDR3 is CASSLGSPDDPYEQYF. The CDR3 DNA sequence: TGCGCCAGCAGCTTGGGGTCGCCAGATGATCCCTACGAGCAGTACTTC.

This clonotype came up many times. V and J are TRBV6-1 and TRBJ2-7, with 8 bases matching TRBD1. This CDR3 has 14 amino acids. With V trimmed by 6 bases and J by 0 bases, 4 bases remained unmatched. Looked up from germline, CDR1 is MNHNS and CDR2 is SASEGT. The CDR3 DNA reads TGTGCCAGCAGCCCGGACAGGGACTCCTACGAGCAGTACTTC. Its translation is CASSPDRDSYEQYF.

In this sample, this clonotype turned up many times. This sequence joins TRBV5-1 and TRBJ1-1, with D perhaps TRBD1 (5 bases). The V end was cut by 7 bases, the J end by 1 base, with 11 bases between. Germline V gene sequence: CDR1 SGHRS, CDR2 YFSETQ. This CDR3 is built from 13 residues. The CDR3 DNA sequence: TGCGCCAGCGGGACCGACAGGAACACTGAAGCTTTCTTT. Amino acids: CASGTDRNTEAFF. The full variable domain, rest sourced from reference TRBV5-1 and TRBJ1-1, is KAGVTQTPRYLIKTRGQQVTLSCSPISGHRSVSWYQQTPGQGLQFLFEYFSETQRNKGNFPGRFSGRQFSNSRSEMNVSTLELGDSALYLCASGTDRNTEAFFGQGTRLTVV.

The V call is TRBV19, the J call TRBJ1-5; no definite D call. Germline assignment: CDR1 LNHDA and CDR2 SQIVND (reference sequence). The CDR3 runs 17 residues. The V gene lost 0 bases and the J gene lost 5 bases, with 17 bases spanning the gap. The CDR3 sequence: CASSIDLSGWGDQPQHF. The CDR3 DNA is TGTGCCAGTAGTATAGATCTATCCGGGTGGGGAGATCAGCCCCAGCATTTT.

This clonotype has a handful of counts. The V and J genes are TRBV6-9 and TRBJ2-2, with D maybe TRBD2 (5 bases). Trimming cost V 4 bases and J 6 bases, with 9 bases left between them. CDR1 is MNHGY and CDR2 is SVAAGI in the germline V gene. This CDR3 is 13 amino acids long. The CDR3 sequence is CASSSLAPGELFF. For the CDR3, the DNA is TGTGCCAGCAGTTCGCTAGCTCCCGGGGAGCTGTTTTTT.

This clonotype occurred many times. The rearrangement joins TRBV12-3 or TRBV12-4 to TRBJ1-5; 7 bases agree with TRBD1. The CDR3 length is 16 residues. V trimming: 6 bases; J trimming: 4 bases; junction bases outside the gene matches: 12. In nucleotides, the CDR3 is TGTGCCAGCAGCCCCACCCCGGGCAGGGGGAATCAGCCCCAGCATTTT. The encoded protein is CASSPTPGRGNQPQHF.

This clonotype was observed at least ten times. The V call is TRBV2, the J call TRBJ2-3, with D possibly being TRBD1 (5 bases). V lost 9 bases, J lost 1 base, and 17 bases lay in between. Per the germline V gene, CDR1 is SNHLY and CDR2 is FYNNEI. The CDR3 is 15 amino acids. The CDR3 loop reads CASKYRSRGTDTQYF. In nucleotides, the CDR3 is TGTGCCAGTAAATACAGGTCCAGGGGCACAGATACGCAGTATTTT.

The chain carries TRBV7-2 and TRBJ2-7; 7 nucleotides align to TRBD2. The CDR3 runs 16 residues. Trimming at V came to 1 base and at J to 0 bases, leaving 6 bases not matched to a gene. CDR1 is SGHTA and CDR2 is FQGNSA in the germline V gene. The CDR3 spells CASSLVGGGPSYEQYF. The CDR3 DNA sequence: TGTGCCAGCAGCTTAGTGGGCGGGGGACCCTCCTACGAGCAGTACTTC.

The genes are TRBV7-3 and TRBJ2-4; D gene uncertain. V dropped 5 bases and J dropped 3 bases, with 14 bases sitting between them. Germline loops: CDR1 SGHTA, CDR2 FQGTGA. The CDR3 spans 15 residues. The DNA for the CDR3 is TGTGCCAGCAGCGTCGGGCATGGGGTCAAAAACATTCAGTACTTC. Protein product: CASSVGHGVKNIQYF.

This clonotype was detected ten times or more. The J gene is TRBJ2-5, the V gene TRBV20-1; the D gene is possibly TRBD2 (6 bases). Deletions cut 3 bases from V and 2 bases from J, with 16 bases between. This CDR3 has 15 residues. The germline CDR1 and CDR2 sequences are DFQATT and SNEGSKA (reference sequence). The CDR3 spells CSASLNSGVQETQYF. The CDR3 nucleotides read TGCAGTGCTAGCCTGAATTCGGGGGTACAAGAGACCCAGTACTTC.

In this sample, this clonotype turned up a few times. The V call is TRBV5-1, the J call TRBJ2-7, with a tentative D call TRBD2 (7 bases). Trimming shortened V by 3 bases and J by 5 bases, and 18 bases separated the two germline ends. This CDR3 spans 15 amino acids. The germline gives CDR1 SGHRS, CDR2 YFSETQ. The CDR3 loop reads CASSSWGGGLDEQYF. The CDR3 DNA reads as TGCGCCAGCAGCTCTTGGGGGGGGGGCCTCGACGAGCAGTACTTC.

The genes are TRBV6-2 or TRBV6-3 and TRBJ1-6; no definite D call. Germline CDR1 and CDR2: MNHEY and SVGEGT. Trimming shortened V by 8 bases and J by 8 bases, and 19 bases separated the two germline ends. The CDR3 sequence is 15 residues long. CDR3: CASRRARALDSPLHF. The CDR3 nucleotides are TGTGCCAGCCGCCGAGCGAGGGCCCTTGATTCACCCCTCCACTTT.

This clonotype occurred many times. The chain has TRBV6-1 and TRBJ1-2, with D possibly being TRBD1 (5 bases). Deletions cut 10 bases from V and 3 bases from J, with 15 bases between. The CDR3 runs to 13 residues. Germline CDR1 reads MNHNS; CDR2 reads SASEGT. CDR3 sequence reads: CAIASYRHYGYTF. The CDR3 nucleotides read TGTGCCATCGCCTCTTACAGGCACTATGGCTACACCTTC.

This clonotype came up many times. The chain uses TRBV4-1 and TRBJ1-5, with a weak D call TRBD1 (6 bases). Germline assignment: CDR1 MGHRA and CDR2 YSYEKL. The germline V and J ends were trimmed by 0 bases and 6 bases, with 12 bases remaining between them. This CDR3 spans 15 amino acids. The chain's CDR3 is CASSQDYRESQPQHF. The CDR3, as DNA: TGCGCCAGCAGCCAAGATTACAGGGAATCTCAGCCCCAGCATTTT.

This clonotype was counted at least ten times. CDR3 region: CASSLQGSGNTIYF. As DNA, the CDR3 is TGTGCCAGCAGCTTACAGGGTTCCGGAAACACCATATATTTT. The chain has TRBV12-3 or TRBV12-4 and TRBJ1-3; D might be TRBD1 (6 bases). V lost 6 bases to trimming and J lost 4 bases, with 13 bases between them. This CDR3 comprises 14 residues.

In this sample, this clonotype turned up many times. The rearrangement joins TRBV3-1 to TRBJ2-4; 9 nucleotides match TRBD1. CDR1 is LGHDT and CDR2 is YNNKEL in the germline V gene (reference sequence). This CDR3 spans 17 amino acids. V shed 2 bases and J 8 bases; nucleotides not matched to a gene: 13. This CDR3 is CASSQMIDRGKDDIQYF. CDR3 sequence (DNA): TGTGCCAGCAGCCAAATGATCGACAGGGGGAAGGATGACATTCAGTACTTC. The full variable domain, its missing parts supplied by reference TRBV3-1 and TRBJ2-4, is DTAVSQTPKYLVTQMGNDKSIKCEQNLGHDTMYWYKQDSKKFLKIMFSYNNKELIINETVPNRFSPKSPDKAHLNLHINSLELGDSAVYFCASSQMIDRGKDDIQYFGAGTRLSVL.

The chain couples TRBV6-4 to TRBJ1-2, with 8 bases aligning to TRBD1. The CDR3 is 13 amino acids. Trimming removed 4 bases from V and 4 bases from J; junction bases left unmatched: 2. Germline V gene lookup returns CDR1 MRHNA and CDR2 SNTAGT. In DNA form, the CDR3 reads TGTGCCAGCAGTGCCGACAGGGGCTATGGCTACACCTTC. Translating it yields CASSADRGYGYTF.

This clonotype was recorded at least ten times. The chain's CDR3 is CASRVSDRGKNSPLHF. The CDR3 DNA sequence: TGCGCCAGCAGAGTTTCGGACAGGGGTAAGAATTCACCCCTCCACTTT. The chain combines TRBV5-1 with TRBJ1-6; 9 bases agree with TRBD1. Germline V gene sequence: CDR1 SGHRS, CDR2 YFSETQ. J gave up 7 bases and V 5 bases, and 10 bases lay outside the gene matches. CDR3 length equals 16 residues.

The chain has TRBV4-1 and TRBJ1-5; 9 bases fit TRBD1. Germline CDR1 and CDR2: MGHRA and YSYEKL. The CDR3 has 14 residues. V shed 1 base and J 7 bases; nucleotides not matched to a gene: 2. CDR3 amino acids: CASSQAGTGQPQHF. Here the CDR3 DNA reads TGCGCCAGCAGCCAAGCCGGGACAGGGCAGCCCCAGCATTTT.

The chain couples TRBV20-1 to TRBJ2-3; D is tentatively TRBD1 or TRBD2 (5 bases each). V was trimmed by 0 bases and J by 0 bases, leaving 13 bases between them. The CDR3 is 16 residues long. Per germline, CDR1 DFQATT and CDR2 SNEGSKA (reference sequence). This chain's CDR3 is CSARDLGESSTDTQYF. The CDR3 DNA is TGCAGTGCTAGAGATCTGGGGGAGTCTAGCACAGATACGCAGTATTTT.

The table lists this clonotype with a few counts. The chain recombines TRBV9 with TRBJ2-2; possibly TRBD2 for D (6 bases). The germline V gene has CDR1 SGDLS and CDR2 YYNGEE. The ends were cut back, 4 bases at V and 6 bases at J, with 19 bases in the middle. The CDR3 runs to 16 residues. CDR3 amino acids: CASSPRDAERAGELFF. In DNA form, the CDR3 reads TGTGCCAGCAGCCCAAGGGACGCCGAGCGGGCCGGGGAGCTGTTTTTT.

The chain links TRBV20-1 to TRBJ1-5; 8 bases match TRBD1. From germline, CDR1 is DFQATT and CDR2 SNEGSKA (reference sequence). With V trimmed by 1 base and J by 5 bases, 4 bases remained unmatched. The CDR3 is 14 amino acids. In DNA, the CDR3 is TGCAGTGCTAGAGCACAGGGGGGTGATCAGCCCCAGCATTTT. Amino acid sequence: CSARAQGGDQPQHF.

This clonotype showed up many times. The V gene is TRBV28, the J gene TRBJ2-7; 7 bases map to TRBD1. With 3 bases clipped from V and 2 bases from J, the junction kept 10 bases outside the gene matches. The length of the CDR3 is 16 residues. Per germline, CDR1 MDHEN and CDR2 SYDVKM. The CDR3 DNA is TGTGCCAGCAGTTTGCCTGGGACAGTTTTAACCTACGAGCAGTACTTC. Amino acids: CASSLPGTVLTYEQYF.

Ten or more counts support this clonotype. The rearrangement links TRBV11-1 to TRBJ1-4; D is unclear. The ends were cut back, 5 bases at V and 4 bases at J, with 8 bases in the middle. CDR3 length: 13 residues. Germline-derived CDR1 and CDR2 are SGHAT and FQDESV (reference sequence). CDR3 sequence (DNA): TGTGCCAGCAGCATGGGATATAATGAAAAACTGTTTTTT. Translation: CASSMGYNEKLFF.

This clonotype occurred many times. The J gene is TRBJ2-7, the V gene TRBV5-4, with 11 bases matching TRBD1. The V segment lost 4 bases and the J segment 7 bases; nucleotides outside the gene matches: 10. The CDR3 is made up of 15 amino acids. CDR1 and CDR2 (germline): SGHNT, YYREEE (reference sequence). This CDR3 reads CASSIRTGGDGEQYF. DNA of the CDR3: TGTGCCAGCAGCATAAGGACAGGGGGCGACGGGGAGCAGTACTTC.

The chain couples TRBV11-2 to TRBJ1-5, with a possible D match to TRBD1 (5 bases). V shed 1 base and J shed 3 bases, with 19 bases lying between them. Germline V CDR1 and CDR2: SGHAT, FQNNGV. This CDR3 has 18 amino acids. The CDR3 spells CASSLGRRDSRDNQPQHF. For the CDR3, the DNA is TGTGCCAGCAGCTTAGGGAGGCGGGACTCAAGAGACAATCAGCCCCAGCATTTT.

The gene calls are TRBV20-1 and TRBJ1-2, with 7 bases lining up with TRBD1. The CDR3 has 13 amino acids. J lost 4 bases, V lost 5 bases, and 7 bases had no gene match. Germline lookup yields CDR1 DFQATT and CDR2 SNEGSKA (reference sequence). The CDR3 is CSAYRDSVYGYTF. CDR3 in DNA: TGCAGTGCTTACCGGGACAGCGTCTATGGCTACACCTTC.